The following is a T cell receptor beta chain sequence with its context. The antigen is undetermined. This sample is drawn from a study of T cell responses to AZD1222 COVID-19 vaccine. There are 15 residues in the CDR3. The V gene's germline CDR1 is SGHVS and CDR2 FNYEAQ. V was cut by 1 base and J by 0 bases, with 8 bases left in between. General observations from the study: Across the whole spike, CD4 TCRs peaked at regions 160-218 and 743-854.

The method was immunoSEQ multiplex PCR; TCRdb's version includes in-frame clones alone and lacks a portion of them. Of approximately 150,000 clones listed, about 91% are singletons. This sequence was found in an adult in good health. Here the sequenced sample was peripheral blood, taken on day 0 of AZD1222 vaccination. The chain couples TRBV7-6 to TRBJ2-3; the D is unclear. This CDR3 is CASSLGRTSTDTQYF. CDR3 nucleotide sequence: TGTGCCAGCAGCTTAGGACGGACGAGCACAGATACGCAGTATTTT.